These T cell receptor beta chains were read from a single sample in a study of blood T cell repertoires in COVID-19. Profiled with immunoSEQ multiplex PCR; TCRdb holds only in-frame clones, not every one. The sample holds about 46,000 clones, about 90% seen once. Specimen: peripheral blood. These receptors all stem from a human donor in a cohort sampled during active COVID-19. Each CDR3 is given with its conserved first and last residue. The order of the fields is D gene, J gene, clone size, V gene, CDR3 protein, CDR3 DNA. A D gene is named only where the DNA matches it firmly. Clone size appears in some rows only: once, few, many, or a class for an expanded clone.

. TRBJ2-7 . TRBV6-2/TRBV6-3 CASSDTGTYSYEQYF TGTGCCAGCAGTGATACAGGGACCTACTCCTACGAGCAGTACTTC
. TRBJ2-7 . TRBV2 CASSEARASSYEQYF TGTGCCAGCAGTGAGGCCAGGGCTAGCTCCTACGAGCAGTACTTC
TRBD2 TRBJ2-1 . TRBV2 CASSRTSGGSYNEQFF TGTGCCAGCAGCAGGACTAGCGGGGGAAGTTACAATGAGCAGTTCTTC
TRBD1 TRBJ1-2 . TRBV28 CASGTGTAKPYGYTF TGTGCCAGTGGGACAGGGACAGCAAAACCCTATGGCTACACCTTC
TRBD1 TRBJ2-7 . TRBV6-5 CASSYSGQGEYEQYF TGTGCCAGCAGTTACTCGGGACAGGGCGAGTACGAGCAGTACTTC
. TRBJ1-2 . TRBV3-1/TRBV3-2 CASSQEAEAHGDYGYTF TGTGCCAGCAGCCAAGAAGCCGAAGCCCACGGTGACTATGGCTACACCTTC
TRBD1 TRBJ1-4 . TRBV9 CASSNEGAANEKLFF TGTGCCAGCAGCAACGAGGGGGCGGCTAATGAAAAACTGTTTTTT
. TRBJ2-7 . TRBV7-2 CASSPSDSPYEQYF TGTGCCAGCAGCCCAAGCGACAGCCCCTACGAGCAGTACTTC
. TRBJ1-3 . TRBV2 CASSEGDTGNTIYF TGTGCCAGCAGTGAAGGAGATACTGGAAACACCATATATTTT
. TRBJ1-1 . TRBV27 CASSLSGDYNTEAFF TGTGCCAGCAGTTTATCAGGGGATTACAACACTGAAGCTTTCTTT
TRBD1 TRBJ2-7 . TRBV30 CAWSVLGTGNEQYF TGTGCCTGGAGTGTACTAGGGACAGGGAACGAGCAGTACTTC
. TRBJ2-7 once TRBV9 CASSKGWGDYEQYF TGTGCCAGCTCCAAGGGGTGGGGGGACTACGAGCAGTACTTC
. TRBJ1-1 . TRBV7-9 CASRNLNTEAFF TGTGCCAGCAGAAACTTGAACACTGAAGCTTTCTTT
. TRBJ2-7 . TRBV21-1 CASSKGDAQNTYEQYF TGTGCCAGCAGCAAAGGCGACGCACAGAACACCTACGAGCAGTACTTC
. TRBJ2-7 . TRBV9 CASSVGGGGLSYEQYF TGTGCCAGCAGCGTAGGGGGCGGGGGCCTTTCCTACGAGCAGTACTTC
. TRBJ1-2 medium-sized TRBV6-1 CASSESAGESHGYTF TGTGCCAGCAGTGAGTCGGCAGGGGAATCCCATGGCTACACCTTC
TRBD1 TRBJ2-1 . TRBV2 CASSRPGTGLDEQFF TGTGCCAGCAGTCGTCCCGGGACAGGGTTAGATGAGCAGTTCTTC
TRBD1 TRBJ1-6 . TRBV5-1 CASSLSQGGVPLHF TGCGCCAGCAGCTTGAGCCAGGGGGGAGTACCCCTCCACTTT
TRBD1 TRBJ1-1 . TRBV19 CASSMGQTLNTEAFF TGTGCCAGTAGTATGGGACAGACATTGAACACTGAAGCTTTCTTT
TRBD1 TRBJ2-7 . TRBV19 CASSMGTGSPLEQYF TGTGCCAGTAGTATGGGGACAGGGTCTCCTCTCGAGCAGTACTTC
TRBD2 TRBJ2-7 once TRBV2 CATIRTSGSLIQYEQYF TGTGCCACCATAAGGACTAGCGGGTCCCTTATACAATACGAGCAGTACTTC
TRBD1 TRBJ2-5 . TRBV6-5 CASTTRQGRTQYF TGTGCCAGCACTACTAGACAGGGAAGAACCCAGTACTTC
TRBD2 TRBJ2-1 . TRBV5-1 CASSLGGGSLHEQFF TGCGCCAGCAGCTTGGGGGGCGGGAGTCTCCATGAGCAGTTCTTC
TRBD1 TRBJ2-2 . TRBV5-1 CASSLTGKGTGELFF TGCGCCAGCAGCCTGACAGGGAAAGGCACCGGGGAGCTGTTTTTT
TRBD1 TRBJ2-7 . TRBV6-4 CVAARDRDLAGAHEQYF TGTGTCGCAGCCCGGGACAGGGATCTGGCGGGAGCCCACGAGCAGTACTTC
. TRBJ2-7 . TRBV28 CASSLMGGQGTNEQYF TGTGCCAGCAGTTTGATGGGGGGGCAGGGGACCAACGAGCAGTACTTC
TRBD1 TRBJ1-6 . TRBV11-2 CASRDRTGNSPLHF TGTGCCAGCAGGGACAGGACAGGGAATTCACCCCTCCACTTT
TRBD1 TRBJ1-3 few TRBV6-5 CASGQGMNTIYF TGTGCCAGCGGACAGGGTATGAACACCATATATTTT
. TRBJ2-3 . TRBV29-1 CSVRYGGSTDTQYF TGCAGCGTGAGGTACGGAGGTAGCACAGATACGCAGTATTTT
. TRBJ1-5 . TRBV3-1/TRBV3-2 CASSQVNSNQPQHF TGTGCCAGCAGCCAAGTTAATAGCAATCAGCCCCAGCATTTT
. TRBJ1-1 . TRBV7-9 CASSDMNTEAFF TGTGCCAGCAGCGACATGAACACTGAAGCTTTCTTT
. TRBJ1-6 . TRBV5-6 CASSSEGREGPWSPLHF TGTGCCAGCAGCTCGGAGGGCAGGGAGGGCCCTTGGTCACCCCTCCACTTT
. TRBJ1-5 . TRBV30 CASRGGLDQPQHF TGTGCCTCTAGGGGGGGTCTAGATCAGCCCCAGCATTTT